This T cell receptor beta chain was sequenced during a study of identical twins. MiXCR was run by TCRdb on the 5' RACE reads, yielding one entry per CDR3 protein. Of some 500,000 distinct CDR3 sequences detected, 14% appear once; the ten largest clones hold more than 0.8%. Points on this clonotype: Its matching antigen is unknown.

Study results and caveats: Modeled out-of-frame TCR alpha sharing in monozygotic twins fell below observed levels.

The sample was also linked to a second study, of yellow fever vaccine responses in identical twins. That work states: Twins reportedly showed a vaccine T cell response that seemed partly convergent and partly personalized.

The sequenced material came from CD4+ T cells sorted from blood. The clonotype was recovered from a woman aged 18-30 years in good health.

The CDR3 coding sequence is TGTGCCAGCAGAATAAATGAAAAACTGTTTTTT. It specifies CASRINEKLFF. The chain couples TRBV2 to TRBJ1-4, with no clear D. Trimming removed 6 bases at V and 5 bases at J, with 4 bases between. The CDR3 loop spans 11 amino acids. Germline V gene data show CDR1 as SNHLY and CDR2 as FYNNEI.